The 3 T cell receptor beta chains given below trace back to one sample, sequenced in a study of blood T cell repertoires in COVID-19. The protocol was immunoSEQ multiplex PCR, while the TCRdb copy is restricted to in-frame clones and leaves out a portion. Among 100,000 or so clones listed, roughly 87% were seen once. The sequencing sample was made of peripheral blood. The receptors stem from a man aged 50 or older with active COVID-19.

The chain has TRBV12-3 or TRBV12-4 and TRBJ2-1; D is uncertain. The V end lost 6 bases, the J end lost 7 bases, and 10 bases lay between the germline ends. This CDR3 is 12 amino acids long. CDR3 coding DNA: TGTGCCAGCAGAATCGTCCCGAATGAGCAGTTCTTC. It encodes CASRIVPNEQFF.

The rearrangement uses TRBV5-6 and TRBJ1-4, with D perhaps matching TRBD1 (5 bases). The CDR3 contains 13 residues. V dropped 4 bases and J dropped 7 bases, with 11 bases sitting between them. The V gene's germline CDR1 is SGHDT and CDR2 YYEEEE. The CDR3 protein is CASSRGRGEKLFF. CDR3 in DNA: TGTGCCAGCAGCCGGGGGAGGGGTGAAAAACTGTTTTTT.

V and J are TRBV2 and TRBJ1-6; TRBD1 matches at 9 bases. V shed 5 bases and J 8 bases; nucleotides not matched to a gene: 7. This CDR3 has 15 residues. In germline, CDR1 is SNHLY, CDR2 FYNNEI. CDR3 protein: CASSIRTGVDSPLHF. The CDR3 bases are TGTGCCAGCAGTATCCGGACAGGGGTAGATTCACCCCTCCACTTT.